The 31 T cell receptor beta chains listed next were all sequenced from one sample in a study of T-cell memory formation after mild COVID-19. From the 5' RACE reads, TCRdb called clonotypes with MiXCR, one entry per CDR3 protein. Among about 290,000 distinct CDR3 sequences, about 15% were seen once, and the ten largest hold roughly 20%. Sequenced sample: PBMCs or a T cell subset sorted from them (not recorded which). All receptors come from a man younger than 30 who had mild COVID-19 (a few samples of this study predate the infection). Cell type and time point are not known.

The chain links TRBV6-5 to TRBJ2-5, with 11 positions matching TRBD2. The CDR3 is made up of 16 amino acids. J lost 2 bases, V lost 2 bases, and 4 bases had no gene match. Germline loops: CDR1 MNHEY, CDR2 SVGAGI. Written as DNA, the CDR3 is TGTGCCAGCAGTTACGTAGCGGGGGGGCGGCAAGAGACCCAGTACTTC. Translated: CASSYVAGGRQETQYF.

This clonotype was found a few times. The CDR3 coding sequence is TGTGCCAGCAGCAGTTTGACACCTGAAGCTTTCTTT. It is translated as CASSSLTPEAFF. The V gene is TRBV7-6, the J gene TRBJ1-1; D call uncertain. The germline gives CDR1 SGHVS, CDR2 FNYEAQ. The ends were cut back, 5 bases at V and 6 bases at J, with 10 bases in the middle. The CDR3 is 12 amino acids.

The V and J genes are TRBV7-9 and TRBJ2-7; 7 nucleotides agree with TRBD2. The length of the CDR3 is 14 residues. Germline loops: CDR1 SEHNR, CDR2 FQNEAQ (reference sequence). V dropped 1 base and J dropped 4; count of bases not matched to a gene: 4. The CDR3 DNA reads TGTGCCAGCAGCTTAGAGGGCGGGAGTTACGAGCAGTACTTC. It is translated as CASSLEGGSYEQYF.

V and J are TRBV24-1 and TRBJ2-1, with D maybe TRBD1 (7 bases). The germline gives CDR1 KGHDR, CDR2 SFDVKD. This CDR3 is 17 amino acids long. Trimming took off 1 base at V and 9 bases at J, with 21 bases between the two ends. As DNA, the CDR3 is TGTGCCACCAGTGATTTCTCGGCAGGGGGGTTTCTAGGTGAGCAGTTCTTC. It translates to CATSDFSAGGFLGEQFF.

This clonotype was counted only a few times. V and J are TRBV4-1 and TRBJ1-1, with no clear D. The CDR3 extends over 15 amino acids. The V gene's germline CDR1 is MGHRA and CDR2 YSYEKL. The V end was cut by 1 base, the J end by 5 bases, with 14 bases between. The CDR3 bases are TGCGCCAGCAGCCAAGTTGGCGGATTGCCGACTGAAGCTTTCTTT. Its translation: CASSQVGGLPTEAFF.

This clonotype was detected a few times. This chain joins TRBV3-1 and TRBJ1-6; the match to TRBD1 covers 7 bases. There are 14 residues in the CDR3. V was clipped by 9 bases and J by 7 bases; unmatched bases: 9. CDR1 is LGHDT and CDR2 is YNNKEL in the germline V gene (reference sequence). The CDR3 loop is CASKYDRENSPLHF. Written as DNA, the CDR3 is TGTGCCAGTAAATATGACAGGGAAAATTCACCCCTCCACTTT.

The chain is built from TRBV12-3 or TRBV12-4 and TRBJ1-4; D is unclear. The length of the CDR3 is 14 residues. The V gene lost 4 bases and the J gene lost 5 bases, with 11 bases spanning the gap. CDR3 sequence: CASSSPGLNEKLFF. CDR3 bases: TGTGCCAGCAGTTCCCCCGGGCTCAATGAAAAACTGTTTTTT.

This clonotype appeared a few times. CDR3 region: CASQRGTGNTIYF. In DNA, the CDR3 is TGTGCCAGTCAAAGGGGAACTGGAAACACCATATATTTT. This rearrangement joins TRBV6-5 to TRBJ1-3; D might be TRBD1 (5 bases). V lost 9 bases and J lost 2, with 11 bases in between. The CDR3 extends over 13 amino acids. CDR1 and CDR2 from the germline V gene are MNHEY and SVGAGI.

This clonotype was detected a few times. CDR3 residues: CASSLVGGGAGQYF. The CDR3 nucleotides read TGTGCCAGCAGCTTAGTAGGCGGGGGGGCAGGGCAGTATTTT. The chain employs TRBV7-2 and TRBJ2-3; TRBD2 aligns across 9 bases. Losses at the gene ends were 1 base for V and 11 bases for J; bases not matched to a gene: 7. Germline V CDR1 and CDR2: SGHTA, FQGNSA. CDR3 length equals 14 residues.

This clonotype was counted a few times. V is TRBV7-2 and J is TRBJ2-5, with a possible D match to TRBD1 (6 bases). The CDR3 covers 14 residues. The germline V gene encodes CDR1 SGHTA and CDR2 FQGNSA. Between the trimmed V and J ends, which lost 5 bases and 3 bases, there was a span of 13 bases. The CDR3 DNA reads TGTGCCAGCAGCCTGGGGACACTTAAAGAGACCCAGTACTTC. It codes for CASSLGTLKETQYF. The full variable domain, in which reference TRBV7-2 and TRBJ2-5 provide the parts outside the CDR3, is GAGVSQSPSNKVTEKGKDVELRCDPISGHTALYWYRQSLGQGLEFLIYFQGNSAPDKSGLPSDRFSAERTGGSVSTLTIQRTQQEDSAVYLCASSLGTLKETQYFGPGTRLLVL.

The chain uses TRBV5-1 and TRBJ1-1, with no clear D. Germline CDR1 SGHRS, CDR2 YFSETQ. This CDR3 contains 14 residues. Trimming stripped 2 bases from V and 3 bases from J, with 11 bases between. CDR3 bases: TGCGCCAGCAGCTTATCGCCCGGGGACACTGAAGCTTTCTTT. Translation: CASSLSPGDTEAFF.

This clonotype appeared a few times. CDR3 in DNA: TGCGCCAGCAGCCAAGACCCGCCGTATGAAGCTTTCTTT. Its protein is CASSQDPPYEAFF. The chain has TRBV4-1 and TRBJ1-1; D is undetermined. V dropped 0 bases and J dropped 7 bases, with 9 bases sitting between them. CDR3 length equals 13 residues. Germline lookup yields CDR1 MGHRA and CDR2 YSYEKL.

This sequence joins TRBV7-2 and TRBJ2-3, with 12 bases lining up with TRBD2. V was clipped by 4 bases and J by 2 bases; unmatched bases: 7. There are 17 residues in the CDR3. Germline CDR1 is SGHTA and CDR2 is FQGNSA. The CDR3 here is CASSYRGLAGHTDTQYF. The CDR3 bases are TGTGCCAGCAGCTATCGCGGACTAGCGGGGCACACAGATACGCAGTATTTT. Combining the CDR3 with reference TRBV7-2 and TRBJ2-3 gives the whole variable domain GAGVSQSPSNKVTEKGKDVELRCDPISGHTALYWYRQSLGQGLEFLIYFQGNSAPDKSGLPSDRFSAERTGGSVSTLTIQRTQQEDSAVYLCASSYRGLAGHTDTQYFGPGTRLTVL.

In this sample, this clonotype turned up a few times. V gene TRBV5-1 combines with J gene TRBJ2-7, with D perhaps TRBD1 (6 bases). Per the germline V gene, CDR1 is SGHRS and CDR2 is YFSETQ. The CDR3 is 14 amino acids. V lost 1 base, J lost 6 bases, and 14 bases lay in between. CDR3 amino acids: CASSLTGMGSEQYF. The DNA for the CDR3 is TGCGCCAGCAGCTTGACAGGGATGGGGTCCGAGCAGTACTTC.

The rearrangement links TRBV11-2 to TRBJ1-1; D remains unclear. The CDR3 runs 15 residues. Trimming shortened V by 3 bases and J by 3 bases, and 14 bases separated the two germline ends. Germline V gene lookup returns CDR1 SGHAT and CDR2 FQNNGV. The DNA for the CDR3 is TGTGCCAGCAGCTTTTGGAAGGGTATGGACACTGAAGCTTTCTTT. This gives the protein CASSFWKGMDTEAFF.

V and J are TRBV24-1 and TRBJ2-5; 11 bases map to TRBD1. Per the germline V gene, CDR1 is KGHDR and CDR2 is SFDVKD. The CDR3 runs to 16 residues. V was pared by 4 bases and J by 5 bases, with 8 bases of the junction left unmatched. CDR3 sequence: CATSESGTGGRETQYF. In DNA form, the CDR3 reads TGTGCCACCAGTGAGTCCGGGACAGGGGGGCGGGAGACCCAGTACTTC.

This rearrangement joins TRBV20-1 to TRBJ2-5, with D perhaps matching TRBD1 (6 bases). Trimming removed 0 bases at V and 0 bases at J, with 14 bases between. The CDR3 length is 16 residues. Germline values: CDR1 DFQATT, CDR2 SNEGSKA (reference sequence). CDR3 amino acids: CSARDQGLAYQETQYF. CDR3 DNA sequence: TGCAGTGCTAGAGATCAGGGGTTGGCGTACCAAGAGACCCAGTACTTC.

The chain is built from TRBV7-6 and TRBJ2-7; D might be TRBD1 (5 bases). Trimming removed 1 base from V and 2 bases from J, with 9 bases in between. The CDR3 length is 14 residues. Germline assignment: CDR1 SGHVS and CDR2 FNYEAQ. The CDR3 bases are TGTGCCAGCAGCTTAGATGCAGGGACCTACGAGCAGTACTTC. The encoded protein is CASSLDAGTYEQYF.

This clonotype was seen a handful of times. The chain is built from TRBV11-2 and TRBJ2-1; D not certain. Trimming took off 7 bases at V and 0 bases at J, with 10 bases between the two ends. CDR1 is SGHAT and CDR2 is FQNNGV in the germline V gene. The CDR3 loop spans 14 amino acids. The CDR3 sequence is CASKPAFSYNEQFF. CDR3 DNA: TGTGCCAGCAAACCGGCTTTCTCCTACAATGAGCAGTTCTTC.

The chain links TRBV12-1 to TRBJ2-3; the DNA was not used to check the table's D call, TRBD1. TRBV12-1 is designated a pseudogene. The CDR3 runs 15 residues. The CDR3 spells CASSWAGQGADTQYF. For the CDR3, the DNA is TGTGCCAGCAGCTGGGCGGGACAGGGGGCCGATACGCAGTATTTT.

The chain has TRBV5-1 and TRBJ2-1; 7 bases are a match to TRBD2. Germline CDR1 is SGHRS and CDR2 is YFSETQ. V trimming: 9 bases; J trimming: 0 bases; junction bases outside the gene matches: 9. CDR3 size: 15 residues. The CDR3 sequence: CATQLASSSYNEQFF. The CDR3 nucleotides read TGCGCCACCCAACTAGCGTCCAGCTCCTACAATGAGCAGTTCTTC.

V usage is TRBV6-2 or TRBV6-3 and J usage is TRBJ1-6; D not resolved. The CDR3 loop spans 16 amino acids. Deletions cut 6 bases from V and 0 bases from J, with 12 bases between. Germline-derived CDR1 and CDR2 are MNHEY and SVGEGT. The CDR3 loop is CASSRRRTSYNSPLHF. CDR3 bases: TGTGCCAGCAGCCGACGGCGGACCTCCTATAATTCACCCCTCCACTTT.

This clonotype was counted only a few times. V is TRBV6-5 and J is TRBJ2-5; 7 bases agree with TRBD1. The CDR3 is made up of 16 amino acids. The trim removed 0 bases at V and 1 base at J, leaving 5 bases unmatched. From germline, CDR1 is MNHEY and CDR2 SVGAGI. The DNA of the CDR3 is TGTGCCAGCAGTTACTCGAAACAGGGGACCCAAGAGACCCAGTACTTC. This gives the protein CASSYSKQGTQETQYF.

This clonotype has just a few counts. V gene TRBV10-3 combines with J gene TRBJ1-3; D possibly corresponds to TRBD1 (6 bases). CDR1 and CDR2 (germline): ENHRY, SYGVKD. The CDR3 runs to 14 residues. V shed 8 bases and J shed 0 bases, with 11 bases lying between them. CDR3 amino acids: CAIGTRDSGNTIYF. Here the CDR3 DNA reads TGTGCCATCGGGACAAGAGACTCTGGAAACACCATATATTTT.

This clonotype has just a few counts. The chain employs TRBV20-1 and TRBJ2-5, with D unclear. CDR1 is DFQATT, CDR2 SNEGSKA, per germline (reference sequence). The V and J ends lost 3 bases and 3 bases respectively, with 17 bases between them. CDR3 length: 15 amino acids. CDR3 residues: CSASVIFRGKETQYF. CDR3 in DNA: TGCAGTGCTAGCGTGATTTTTCGAGGAAAAGAGACCCAGTACTTC.

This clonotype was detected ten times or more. The DNA of the CDR3 is TGTGCCAGCAGGAACCGGGACAGAGGGGAAGAGACCCAGTACTTC. Residues: CASRNRDRGEETQYF. This chain uses TRBV11-1 with TRBJ2-5; 7 nucleotides align to TRBD1. The V gene's germline CDR1 is SGHAT and CDR2 FQDESV (reference sequence). This CDR3 is built from 15 residues. Losses at the gene ends were 6 bases for V and 3 bases for J; bases not matched to a gene: 10.

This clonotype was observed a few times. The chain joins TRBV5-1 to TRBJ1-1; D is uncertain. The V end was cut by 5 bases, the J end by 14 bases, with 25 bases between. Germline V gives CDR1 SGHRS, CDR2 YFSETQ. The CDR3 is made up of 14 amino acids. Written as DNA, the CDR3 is TGCGCCAGCAGTCAACTTGGGCAGGTTACCCCGATCTTCTTT. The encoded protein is CASSQLGQVTPIFF. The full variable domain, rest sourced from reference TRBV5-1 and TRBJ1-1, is KAGVTQTPRYLIKTRGQQVTLSCSPISGHRSVSWYQQTPGQGLQFLFEYFSETQRNKGNFPGRFSGRQFSNSRSEMNVSTLELGDSALYLCASSQLGQVTPIFFGQGTRLTVV.

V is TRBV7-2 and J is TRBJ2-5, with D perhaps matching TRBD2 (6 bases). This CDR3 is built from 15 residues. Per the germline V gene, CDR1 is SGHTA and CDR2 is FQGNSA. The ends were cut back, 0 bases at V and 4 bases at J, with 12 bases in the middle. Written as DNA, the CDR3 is TGTGCCAGCAGCTTAGCAGCGCGGGGAGGAGAGACCCAGTACTTC. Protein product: CASSLAARGGETQYF. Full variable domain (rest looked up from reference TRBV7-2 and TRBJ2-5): GAGVSQSPSNKVTEKGKDVELRCDPISGHTALYWYRQSLGQGLEFLIYFQGNSAPDKSGLPSDRFSAERTGGSVSTLTIQRTQQEDSAVYLCASSLAARGGETQYFGPGTRLLVL.

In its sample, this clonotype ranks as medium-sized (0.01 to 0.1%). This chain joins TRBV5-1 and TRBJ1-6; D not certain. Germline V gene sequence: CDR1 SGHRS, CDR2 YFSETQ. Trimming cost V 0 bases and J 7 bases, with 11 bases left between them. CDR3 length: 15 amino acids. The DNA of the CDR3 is TGCGCCAGCAGCTTGGGGGCGTCTTACAATTCACCCCTCCACTTT. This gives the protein CASSLGASYNSPLHF.

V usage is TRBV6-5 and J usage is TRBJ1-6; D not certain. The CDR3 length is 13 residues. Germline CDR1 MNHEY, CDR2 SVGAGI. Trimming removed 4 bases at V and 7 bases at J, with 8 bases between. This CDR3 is CASSSSENSPLHF. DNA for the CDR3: TGTGCCAGCAGTTCCAGTGAGAATTCACCCCTCCACTTT.

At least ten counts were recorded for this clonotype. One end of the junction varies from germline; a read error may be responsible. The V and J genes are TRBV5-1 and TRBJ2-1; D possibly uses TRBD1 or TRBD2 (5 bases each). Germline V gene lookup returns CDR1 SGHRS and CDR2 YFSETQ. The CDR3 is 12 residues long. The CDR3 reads CASSLEGNEQFF. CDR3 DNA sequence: TGTGCCAGCAGCTTAGAGGGGAATGAGCAGTTCTTC.